These 13 T cell receptor beta chains were sequenced from one sample in a study of blood T cells in healthy people across ages. A J-beta primer mix and a sample-barcoded 5' primer were used in a second PCR of about 7 to 12 cycles. TCRdb itself ran the 5' RACE reads through MiXCR, one entry per CDR3 protein. This repertoire shows around 900,000 distinct CDR3 sequences, around 54% found once; its top ten account for over 20%. The source material was blood. The source is a woman aged 55-70 years in good health.

The chain has TRBV28 and TRBJ2-4; D is tentatively TRBD1 or TRBD2 (5 bases each). The CDR3 runs to 11 residues. CDR1 and CDR2 from the germline V gene are MDHEN and SYDVKM. The V gene lost 2 bases and the J gene lost 13 bases, with 9 bases spanning the gap. In DNA form, the CDR3 reads TGTGCCAGCAGTTTAATGGGGGTGCAGTACTTC. Translating it yields CASSLMGVQYF.

CDR3 protein: CASSVLQWESKYEQYF. The CDR3 DNA is TGTGCCAGCAGTGTTCTCCAGTGGGAGAGTAAGTACGAGCAGTACTTC. The V call is TRBV2, the J call TRBJ2-7, with a possible D match to TRBD2 (5 bases). This CDR3 contains 16 residues. Trimming left V 4 bases short and J 4 bases short, with 20 bases between. Germline CDR1 SNHLY, CDR2 FYNNEI.

The V gene is TRBV21-1, the J gene TRBJ2-7; TRBD1, the table's D call, was not compared with the DNA. TRBV21-1 is a pseudogene locus. This CDR3 is built from 16 residues. The DNA of the CDR3 is TGTGCCAGCAGCAAAGCGACAGGGGATAGAATTTACGAGCAGTACTTC. Amino acids: CASSKATGDRIYEQYF.

This clonotype was detected only once. The chain recombines TRBV12-3 or TRBV12-4 with TRBJ2-7; D unclear. Between the trimmed V and J ends, which lost 10 bases and 2 bases, there was a span of 9 bases. CDR3 length equals 11 residues. The CDR3 sequence is CANRYTYEQYF. CDR3 coding DNA: TGTGCCAACAGATATACCTACGAGCAGTACTTC.

This clonotype appeared a few times. The CDR3 region has the DNA TGTGCCAGCAGAGACGCGGCTAGCGGGAGTTTAGATACGCAGTATTTT. It codes for CASRDAASGSLDTQYF. J is TRBJ2-3 and V is TRBV6-1; TRBD2 aligns across 10 bases. Germline V gene data show CDR1 as MNHNS and CDR2 as SASEGT. The CDR3 sequence is 16 residues long. With 6 bases clipped from V and 5 bases from J, the junction kept 11 bases outside the gene matches.

The V call is TRBV20-1, the J call TRBJ2-4; no reliable D call. V was clipped by 5 bases and J by 5 bases, with 10 bases between them. This CDR3 is built from 12 residues. Germline V gene sequence: CDR1 DFQATT, CDR2 SNEGSKA (reference sequence). The CDR3 sequence is CSAPSVENIQYF. CDR3 coding DNA: TGCAGTGCTCCCTCGGTCGAAAACATTCAGTACTTC.

This clonotype was observed a few times. This sequence joins TRBV29-1 and TRBJ2-5; D assignment may be TRBD1 or TRBD2 (5 bases each). This CDR3 is built from 12 residues. Trimming left V 7 bases short and J 13 bases short, with 22 bases between. Germline V CDR1 and CDR2: SQVTM, ANQGSEA. CDR3 region: CSGGQGVGELYF. In DNA form, the CDR3 reads TGCAGCGGAGGGCAGGGCGTAGGAGAGTTGTACTTC.

This clonotype was picked up one time. The gene calls are TRBV6-5 and TRBJ1-2; no clear D gene. Deletions cut 2 bases from V and 6 bases from J, with 10 bases between. CDR1 and CDR2 (germline): MNHEY, SVGAGI. CDR3 length: 13 amino acids. CDR3 coding DNA: TGTGCCAGCAGTTACCCGGACCGCGATGGCTACACCTTC. It yields the protein CASSYPDRDGYTF.

The chain combines TRBV29-1 with TRBJ2-7; TRBD1 matches 8 bases. V shed 5 bases, J shed 1 base, and the junction held 4 bases outside the gene matches. This CDR3 comprises 13 residues. Germline V gene lookup returns CDR1 SQVTM and CDR2 ANQGSEA. As DNA, the CDR3 is TGCAGCGTTCCGGGACAGGTATCCTACGAGCAGTACTTC. Translated, it gives CSVPGQVSYEQYF.

The J gene is TRBJ1-2, the V gene TRBV20-1, with 12 bases fitting TRBD1. Looked up from germline, CDR1 is DFQATT and CDR2 is SNEGSKA (reference sequence). Germline trimming cut 6 bases from V and 8 bases from J; bases unmatched to any gene: 10. The CDR3 sequence is 14 residues long. The CDR3 is CSARDRGRWEGYTF. The DNA for the CDR3 is TGCAGTGCGCGGGACAGGGGGCGCTGGGAAGGCTACACCTTC.

CDR3 nucleotides: TGTGCCAGCAGCCAACCCACAAGGGGCGAGCAGTACTTC. Residues: CASSQPTRGEQYF. V usage is TRBV12-3 or TRBV12-4 and J usage is TRBJ2-7; TRBD1 is a possible D gene (5 bases). The CDR3 has 13 amino acids. V lost 6 bases and J lost 6, with 15 bases in between.

The V and J genes are TRBV4-1 and TRBJ1-2; D gene ambiguous. Per germline, CDR1 MGHRA and CDR2 YSYEKL. The CDR3 loop spans 14 amino acids. Trimming removed 0 bases from V and 5 bases from J, with 10 bases in between. CDR3 coding DNA: TGCGCCAGCAGCCAAGATCAACGCACTTATGGCTACACCTTC. Its translation is CASSQDQRTYGYTF.

This chain connects TRBV20-1 to TRBJ1-2; 10 bases align to TRBD1. This CDR3 is built from 15 residues. The germline CDR1 and CDR2 sequences are DFQATT and SNEGSKA (reference sequence). The trim removed 5 bases at V and 4 bases at J, leaving 10 bases unmatched. CDR3 in amino acids: CSAVIPGQGFYGYTF. CDR3 bases: TGCAGTGCTGTAATCCCGGGACAGGGGTTCTATGGCTACACCTTC.